Included here is one T cell receptor (beta chain) sequence, with context. This entry belongs to a study of cytomegalovirus exposure and HLA in healthy donors. The PCR used 60 Vbeta and 13 Jbeta primers. Some clones are missing from TCRdb's copy, which holds only in-frame ones; the method was immunoSEQ multiplex PCR. This sample has 170,000 or so clones, with 70% to 80% found just once. This CDR3 comprises 15 residues. Trimming removed 3 bases from V and 3 bases from J, with 13 bases in between. CDR1 MGHDK and CDR2 SYGVNS come from the germline V gene. The material sequenced was PBMCs. V is TRBV25-1 and J is TRBJ2-3; D possibly corresponds to TRBD2 (5 bases). The sequence was collected from a woman in her thirties in good health and CMV-seropositive. For the CDR3, the DNA is TGTGCCAGCAGTGATTCAAGGACTTTTACAGATACGCAGTATTTT. Amino acid sequence: CASSDSRTFTDTQYF. Looking up the rest from reference TRBV25-1 and TRBJ2-3 gives the full variable domain: EADIYQTPRYLVIGTGKKITLECSQTMGHDKMYWYQQDPGMELHLIHYSYGVNSTEKGDLSSESTVSRIRTEHFPLTLESARPSHTSQYLCASSDSRTFTDTQYFGPGTRLTVL.